These 15 T cell receptor beta chains were all obtained from the same sample, sequenced in a study of OX40 agonist ivuxolimab in advanced cancers. Data came from immunoSEQ multiplex PCR; TCRdb stores just in-frame clones and leaves some out. Altogether some 60,000 clones are present, 80% to 85% being singletons, with the ten largest covering around 27%. The starting material was CD4+ or CD8+ T cells sorted from blood, obtained in a trial of the OX40 agonist ivuxolimab. Receptors originate from an adult with an advanced solid tumor such as melanoma, head and neck, liver or kidney cancer.

The chain carries TRBV14 and TRBJ2-7; TRBD1 is a possible D gene (6 bases). This CDR3 comprises 16 residues. In germline, CDR1 is SGHDN, CDR2 FVKESK. V was shortened by 1 base and J by 2 bases, with 15 bases between the two germline ends. This CDR3 is CASSQAHFRGPYEQYF. The CDR3 DNA follows: TGTGCCAGCAGCCAAGCCCACTTCAGGGGCCCCTACGAGCAGTACTTC.

This chain joins TRBV5-1 and TRBJ2-2; D not resolved. V was trimmed by 3 bases and J by 3 bases, leaving 12 bases between them. CDR3 length: 15 residues. The germline gives CDR1 SGHRS, CDR2 YFSETQ. The CDR3 nucleotides read TGCGCCAGCAGCTGGACCGGACCACACACCGGGGAGCTGTTTTTT. Protein product: CASSWTGPHTGELFF.

The rearrangement links TRBV5-8 to TRBJ2-5; perhaps TRBD1 as D (5 bases). Germline V gene sequence: CDR1 SGHTS, CDR2 YDEGEE. This CDR3 has 16 amino acids. The V end lost 1 base, the J end lost 1 base, and 14 bases lay between the germline ends. CDR3: CASSLRSGLGQETQYF. CDR3 bases: TGTGCCAGCAGCTTGAGGTCAGGGCTCGGCCAAGAGACCCAGTACTTC.

V gene TRBV19 combines with J gene TRBJ1-2; 7 nucleotides line up with TRBD1. Unmatched junction bases numbered 7, after V lost 5 bases and J lost 4 bases. The CDR3 extends over 14 amino acids. The V gene's germline CDR1 is LNHDA and CDR2 SQIVND (reference sequence). The CDR3 bases are TGTGCCAGTAGTTTTCGGTCAGGGGGCTATGGCTACACCTTC. Its protein product is CASSFRSGGYGYTF. Full variable domain (rest looked up from reference TRBV19 and TRBJ1-2): DGGITQSPKYLFRKEGQNVTLSCEQNLNHDAMYWYRQDPGQGLRLIYYSQIVNDFQKGDIAEGYSVSREKKESFPLTVTSAQKNPTAFYLCASSFRSGGYGYTFGSGTRLTVV.

The count of this clone is one. The chain combines TRBV2 with TRBJ1-5; 7 bases are a match to TRBD1. Looked up from germline, CDR1 is SNHLY and CDR2 is FYNNEI. V lost 7 bases, J lost 9 bases, and 3 bases stayed unmatched. This CDR3 has 11 amino acids. In DNA, the CDR3 is TGTGCCAGCACACGGACAGGGCCCCAGCATTTT. Protein product: CASTRTGPQHF.

In this sample, this clone turned up a few times. V gene TRBV19 combines with J gene TRBJ1-2; TRBD1 agrees at 7 bases. V dropped 4 bases and J dropped 6; count of bases not matched to a gene: 8. CDR1 is LNHDA, CDR2 SQIVND, per germline (reference sequence). The CDR3 sequence is 14 residues long. The chain's CDR3 is CASSKDRLVDGYTF. In DNA, the CDR3 is TGTGCCAGTAGTAAGGACAGGTTGGTTGATGGCTACACCTTC. Full variable domain (remainder filled in from reference TRBV19 and TRBJ1-2): DGGITQSPKYLFRKEGQNVTLSCEQNLNHDAMYWYRQDPGQGLRLIYYSQIVNDFQKGDIAEGYSVSREKKESFPLTVTSAQKNPTAFYLCASSKDRLVDGYTFGSGTRLTVV.

The chain joins TRBV19 to TRBJ2-1; D assignment may be TRBD1 or TRBD2 (5 bases each). Trimming cost V 8 bases and J 6 bases, with 20 bases left between them. The length of the CDR3 is 15 residues. Germline loops: CDR1 LNHDA, CDR2 SQIVND (reference sequence). CDR3 DNA: TGTGCCAGTCGGGGACGAATCGTCTGGACCAATGAGCAGTTCTTC. It yields the protein CASRGRIVWTNEQFF.

V is TRBV5-4 and J is TRBJ1-1; D gene unclear. Germline CDR1 is SGHNT and CDR2 is YYREEE (reference sequence). This CDR3 spans 13 amino acids. Trimming stripped 4 bases from V and 2 bases from J, with 9 bases between. Written as DNA, the CDR3 is TGTGCCAGCAGCACAACCAAAAACACTGAAGCTTTCTTT. Protein: CASSTTKNTEAFF. The full variable domain, with the rest looked up from reference TRBV5-4 and TRBJ1-1, is ETGVTQSPTHLIKTRGQQVTLRCSSQSGHNTVSWYQQALGQGPQFIFQYYREEENGRGNFPPRFSGLQFPNYSSELNVNALELDDSALYLCASSTTKNTEAFFGQGTRLTVV.

The rearrangement links TRBV29-1 to TRBJ1-1; D is ambiguous. Germline V gene sequence: CDR1 SQVTM, CDR2 ANQGSEA. The length of the CDR3 is 15 residues. V gave up 0 bases and J gave up 4 bases, with 15 bases separating them. CDR3 sequence reads: CSVEDLSPVGTEAFF. Here the CDR3 DNA reads TGCAGCGTTGAAGATCTCTCGCCAGTAGGCACTGAAGCTTTCTTT.

This clone was seen a handful of times. This chain joins TRBV5-1 and TRBJ1-2; 7 bases fit TRBD1. The V and J ends lost 9 bases and 5 bases, in that order; junction bases with no gene match: 13. CDR3 length: 14 residues. From germline, CDR1 is SGHRS and CDR2 YFSETQ. CDR3 sequence reads: CATIARGAWYGYTF. In DNA, the CDR3 is TGCGCCACCATAGCCAGGGGGGCTTGGTATGGCTACACCTTC.

The chain recombines TRBV28 with TRBJ1-2; 9 bases are shared with TRBD1. The junction had 5 bases not matched to a gene; V was cut back by 6 bases and J by 6 bases. CDR3 size: 13 residues. Germline V lookup: CDR1 MDHEN, CDR2 SYDVKM. This chain's CDR3 is CASRKTGGNGYTF. The CDR3 DNA is TGTGCCAGCAGAAAGACAGGGGGGAATGGCTACACCTTC.

V is TRBV27 and J is TRBJ2-7; D could derive from TRBD1 or TRBD2 (5 bases each). Trimming removed 3 bases at V and 0 bases at J, with 21 bases between. From germline, CDR1 is MNHEY and CDR2 SMNVEV (reference sequence). CDR3 length: 18 amino acids. CDR3 in amino acids: CASSFKPSTGAHSYEQYF. CDR3 in DNA: TGTGCCAGCAGTTTTAAGCCCTCTACCGGGGCCCACTCCTACGAGCAGTACTTC.

This clone showed up just once. V gene TRBV19 combines with J gene TRBJ1-2; 7 bases line up with TRBD1. Losses at the gene ends were 2 bases for V and 4 bases for J; bases not matched to a gene: 4. This CDR3 is 14 amino acids long. The germline gives CDR1 LNHDA, CDR2 SQIVND (reference sequence). The CDR3 DNA is TGTGCCAGTAGTATAACGCAGGGGGGCTATGGCTACACCTTC. Protein sequence: CASSITQGGYGYTF.

V and J are TRBV4-2 and TRBJ2-3; D may be TRBD2 (7 bases). Germline values: CDR1 LGHNA, CDR2 YNFKEQ. V was clipped by 0 bases and J by 6 bases, with 19 bases between them. CDR3 size: 17 residues. The CDR3 loop reads CASSQDGVTRGGDTQYF. In nucleotides, the CDR3 is TGTGCCAGCAGCCAAGACGGCGTTACTAGGGGGGGGGATACGCAGTATTTT.

This clone was observed a single time. The chain uses TRBV7-9 and TRBJ2-6, with TRBD1 matching 7 bases. From germline, CDR1 is SEHNR and CDR2 FQNEAQ (reference sequence). With 5 bases clipped from V and 2 bases from J, the junction kept 3 bases outside the gene matches. There are 15 residues in the CDR3. CDR3 sequence reads: CASSLTGAGANVLTF. CDR3 DNA sequence: TGTGCCAGCAGCCTAACAGGGGCTGGGGCCAACGTCCTGACTTTC.